This TCR beta chain stems from a study of T cells after posttransplantation cyclophosphamide. Control samples came 1 year after myeloablative marrow transplants with methotrexate plus calcineurin inhibitor. TCRdb keeps only in-frame clones here, not all; method: immunoSEQ multiplex PCR. The data contain about 20,000 clones, roughly nine tenths of them singletons. This specimen consisted of PBMCs, obtained less than 400 days after allogeneic stem cell transplant with calcineurin inhibitor and methotrexate. This sequence originates from a female patient aged 25-40 years who received an allogeneic stem cell transplant from an unrelated donor, was CMV-positive, and had acute and chronic GVHD. Some T cells may be the graft donor's.

CDR3: CASSPEIAGGRTQYF. The CDR3 nucleotides are TGTGCCAGCAGTCCCGAGATAGCGGGAGGTCGTACGCAGTATTTT. The chain employs TRBV27 and TRBJ2-3; the match to TRBD2 covers 10 bases. This CDR3 comprises 15 residues. Germline V gene sequence: CDR1 MNHEY, CDR2 SMNVEV (reference sequence). Losses at the gene ends were 5 bases for V and 8 bases for J; bases not matched to a gene: 10.